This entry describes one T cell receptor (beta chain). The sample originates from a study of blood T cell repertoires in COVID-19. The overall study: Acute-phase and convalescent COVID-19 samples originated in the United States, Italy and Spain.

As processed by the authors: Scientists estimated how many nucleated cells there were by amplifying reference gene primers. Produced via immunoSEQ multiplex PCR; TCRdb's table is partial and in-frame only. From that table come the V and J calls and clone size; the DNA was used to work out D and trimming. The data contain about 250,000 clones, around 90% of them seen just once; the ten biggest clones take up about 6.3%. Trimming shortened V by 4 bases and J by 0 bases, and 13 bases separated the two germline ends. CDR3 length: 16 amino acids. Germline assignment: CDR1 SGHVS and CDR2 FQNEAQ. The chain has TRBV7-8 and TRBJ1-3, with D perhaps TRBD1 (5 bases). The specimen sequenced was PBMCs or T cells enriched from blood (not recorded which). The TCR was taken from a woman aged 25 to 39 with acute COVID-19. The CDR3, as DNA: TGTGCCAGCAGCTCCCAGGGCCAGAGCTCTGGAAACACCATATATTTT. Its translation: CASSSQGQSSGNTIYF.